This T cell receptor beta chain appears in the sequencing data of a study of blood T cell repertoires in COVID-19. Germline V gene data show CDR1 as LNHDA and CDR2 as SQIVND (reference sequence). Trimming at V came to 7 bases and at J to 4 bases, leaving 16 bases not matched to a gene. The CDR3 totals 18 residues. Original handling: Amplification of reference gene primers provided the estimated nucleated cell counts. The method was immunoSEQ multiplex PCR; TCRdb's version includes in-frame clones alone and lacks a portion of them. For V, J and clone size, that table is used; D and trimming come from the DNA. The sample yields approximately 36,000 clones, around four fifths seen once.

This sequence joins TRBV19 and TRBJ2-2; 9 bases line up with TRBD1. The specimen was peripheral blood. This receptor was obtained from a man aged 60 to 75 with COVID-19, enrolled during active disease. The CDR3 is CASTPLPGTGRVTGELFF. The CDR3 nucleotides are TGTGCCAGTACCCCACTGCCCGGGACAGGGAGGGTCACCGGGGAGCTGTTTTTT.